One sample yielded the 22 T cell receptor beta chains listed below, sequenced in a study of T cell repertoires in cytomegalovirus infection. Antigens for these TCRs are unknown. TCRdb reprocessed the reads via MiXCR and lists one record per CDR3 protein. The sample consists of around 800,000 distinct CDR3 sequences, about 31% of them appearing once. This material consisted of cultured CD8+ T cells from PBMCs, taken from culture after CMV antigen stimulation. Receptor source: a human donor in good health (CMV status not recorded). Some clones in this sample may be carry-over from other donors' samples.

The chain couples TRBV6-6 to TRBJ2-1; D possibly corresponds to TRBD2 (7 bases). The CDR3 has 15 residues. Per germline, CDR1 MNHNY and CDR2 SVGAGI (reference sequence). V gave up 6 bases and J gave up 6 bases, with 18 bases separating them. The CDR3: CASSNVPRGGNEQFF. The CDR3 DNA is TGTGCCAGCAGCAATGTACCAAGGGGGGGCAATGAGCAGTTCTTC.

The chain couples TRBV6-6 to TRBJ1-4, with D possibly TRBD1 on 5 matching bases. The CDR3 consists of 15 residues. Between the trimmed V and J ends, which lost 2 bases and 8 bases, there was a span of 15 bases. Germline CDR1 reads MNHNY; CDR2 reads SVGAGI (reference sequence). Here the CDR3 reads CASSYQIPGREKLFF. Here the CDR3 DNA reads TGTGCCAGCAGTTACCAGATCCCGGGGCGAGAAAAACTGTTTTTT.

The chain links TRBV9 to TRBJ2-5, with D uncertain. CDR1 and CDR2 from the germline V gene are SGDLS and YYNGEE. The CDR3 is made up of 15 amino acids. V was clipped by 4 bases and J by 5 bases, with 18 bases between them. CDR3 sequence: CASSPHKAAWETQYF. DNA for the CDR3: TGTGCCAGCAGCCCACACAAGGCGGCGTGGGAGACCCAGTACTTC.

The V gene is TRBV4-1, the J gene TRBJ1-6; maybe TRBD1 (6 bases). CDR3 length equals 13 residues. The V and J ends lost 8 bases and 7 bases respectively, with 12 bases between them. Germline V CDR1 and CDR2: MGHRA, YSYEKL. CDR3 DNA: TGCGCCAGCGGCGGACAGACCAATTCACCCCTCCACTTT. Amino acids: CASGGQTNSPLHF.

The chain has TRBV7-6 and TRBJ2-7; D may match TRBD1 or TRBD2 (6 bases each). CDR1 SGHVS and CDR2 FNYEAQ come from the germline V gene. Trimming cost V 5 bases and J 5 bases, with 13 bases left between them. The CDR3 runs to 13 residues. CDR3 coding DNA: TGTGCCAGCAGCACCGTGGGGGGCGACGAGCAGTACTTC. Translating gives CASSTVGGDEQYF. Drawing the rest from reference TRBV7-6 and TRBJ2-7, the complete variable domain is GAGVSQSPRYKVTKRGQDVALRCDPISGHVSLYWYRQALGQGPEFLTYFNYEAQQDKSGLPNDRFSAERPEGSISTLTIQRTEQRDSAMYRCASSTVGGDEQYFGPGTRLTVT.

This clonotype was seen a few times. V and J are TRBV6-5 and TRBJ2-2; tentative D call: TRBD1 (6 bases). Trimming pared 6 bases from V and 4 bases from J, leaving 15 bases between. The V gene's germline CDR1 is MNHEY and CDR2 SVGAGI. The CDR3 runs 15 residues. The CDR3 DNA is TGTGCCAGCAGCCCTTACAGGGTGGGCACCGGGGAGCTGTTTTTT. Its translation is CASSPYRVGTGELFF.

This clonotype was picked up one time. The chain is built from TRBV6-2 or TRBV6-3 and TRBJ2-5; 8 bases align to TRBD1. CDR3 length: 16 amino acids. Germline values: CDR1 MNHEY, CDR2 SVGEGT. After removal of 6 bases from V and 2 bases from J, the junction contained 11 bases not matched to a gene. CDR3 sequence: CASSQLRDRIQETQYF. CDR3 bases: TGTGCCAGCAGCCAGCTCCGGGACAGGATTCAAGAGACCCAGTACTTC.

The V call is TRBV6-8, the J call TRBJ2-1; D remains ambiguous. The CDR3 runs to 15 residues. V dropped 6 bases and J dropped 5 bases, with 17 bases sitting between them. Germline V gene lookup returns CDR1 MNHGY and CDR2 SAAAGT. CDR3 sequence reads: CASRIDGGSNNEQFF. The CDR3 DNA reads TGTGCCAGCAGGATTGACGGCGGATCCAACAATGAGCAGTTCTTC.

The chain employs TRBV10-3 and TRBJ1-1; the D gene is possibly TRBD1 (5 bases). V lost 3 bases and J 0 bases, leaving 11 bases between the germline ends. Germline V gives CDR1 ENHRY, CDR2 SYGVKD. The length of the CDR3 is 15 residues. This chain's CDR3 is CAISDQDNMNTEAFF. The CDR3 bases are TGTGCCATCAGTGATCAGGACAATATGAACACTGAAGCTTTCTTT.

CDR3 nucleotides: TGTGCCAGCAGTTACAGGTACGATGGGATGAACACTGAAGCTTTCTTT. It is translated as CASSYRYDGMNTEAFF. The chain recombines TRBV6-2 or TRBV6-3 with TRBJ1-1; D is uncertain. The germline V and J ends were trimmed by 2 bases and 0 bases, with 13 bases remaining between them. Germline V CDR1 and CDR2: MNHEY, SVGEGT. The CDR3 extends over 16 amino acids.

This clonotype has more than one count but fewer than ten. The rearrangement uses TRBV4-1 and TRBJ1-1; D remains unclear. This CDR3 contains 15 residues. Germline V gives CDR1 MGHRA, CDR2 YSYEKL. The V and J ends lost 1 base and 4 bases respectively, with 13 bases between them. CDR3 sequence reads: CASSQGHSKGTEAFF. The CDR3 coding sequence is TGCGCCAGCAGCCAAGGACACTCCAAGGGCACTGAAGCTTTCTTT.

This clonotype was observed many times. The rearrangement uses TRBV7-8 and TRBJ2-2; 9 bases line up with TRBD1. Germline assignment: CDR1 SGHVS and CDR2 FQNEAQ. V lost 4 bases and J lost 6; bases outside the gene matches: 9. The CDR3 sequence is 16 residues long. For the CDR3, the DNA is TGTGCCAGCAGCTCTCCGGGACAGGGTACCTCCGGGGAGCTGTTTTTT. It yields the protein CASSSPGQGTSGELFF.

The gene calls are TRBV27 and TRBJ2-7; 8 bases are a match to TRBD2. Germline V lookup: CDR1 MNHEY, CDR2 SMNVEV (reference sequence). CDR3 length: 15 amino acids. Trimming at V came to 5 bases and at J to 2 bases, leaving 8 bases not matched to a gene. CDR3 sequence reads: CASSPRGDLTYEQYV. CDR3 DNA: TGTGCCAGCAGTCCGCGGGGGGACTTAACCTACGAGCAGTACGTC.

This clonotype was observed many times. The rearrangement links TRBV7-2 to TRBJ2-1, with 10 bases that match TRBD1. Germline V gene lookup returns CDR1 SGHTA and CDR2 FQGNSA. The CDR3 spans 15 residues. Trimming at V came to 4 bases and at J to 6 bases, leaving 6 bases not matched to a gene. The CDR3 DNA reads as TGTGCCAGCAGCTATGGGACAGGGGATTTCAATGAGCAGTTCTTC. It specifies CASSYGTGDFNEQFF.

This chain connects TRBV19 to TRBJ2-3; 9 positions match TRBD1. This CDR3 has 13 residues. The trim removed 6 bases at V and 4 bases at J, leaving 2 bases unmatched. Germline values: CDR1 LNHDA, CDR2 SQIVND (reference sequence). CDR3 in amino acids: CASRTGGADTQYF. The CDR3 DNA sequence: TGTGCCAGTAGAACAGGGGGCGCAGATACGCAGTATTTT.

This clonotype was observed a few times. The CDR3 DNA follows: TGTGCCACTCAGGGACAGAAAGAGACCCAGTACTTC. Its translation is CATQGQKETQYF. V usage is TRBV12-3 or TRBV12-4 and J usage is TRBJ2-5, with 7 nucleotides matching TRBD1. The CDR3 has 12 amino acids. V gave up 10 bases and J gave up 3 bases; unmatched junction bases: 5.

This clonotype came up a few times. The CDR3 bases are TGTGCCAGCAGCCGGATCGACAGGGTTGAAGCTTTCTTT. Protein product: CASSRIDRVEAFF. The rearrangement joins TRBV3-1 to TRBJ1-1, with 7 bases lining up with TRBD1. Trimming took 4 bases from V and 7 from J; bases not matched to a gene: 6. Germline V lookup: CDR1 LGHDT, CDR2 YNNKEL (reference sequence). The CDR3 runs 13 residues.

A word on this clonotype: This may come from a read error, since a much larger clone is one base off. V gene TRBV7-8 combines with J gene TRBJ2-2; D gene unclear. From germline, CDR1 is SGHVS and CDR2 FQNEAQ. This CDR3 region has 16 residues. The CDR3 DNA reads as TGTACCAGCAGCTCCTTGTCGAGCTCGAACACCGGGGAGCTGTTTTTT. Protein product: CTSSSLSSSNTGELFF.

V gene TRBV19 combines with J gene TRBJ2-3, with D unclear. Trimming left V 5 bases short and J 0 bases short, with 15 bases between. The germline gives CDR1 LNHDA, CDR2 SQIVND (reference sequence). CDR3 length equals 16 residues. The CDR3 DNA follows: TGTGCCAGTAGTGCACTGTCTGTAATTAGCACAGATACGCAGTATTTT. It encodes CASSALSVISTDTQYF.

The rearrangement joins TRBV7-3 to TRBJ2-3; D is ambiguous. This CDR3 spans 14 amino acids. Trimming stripped 4 bases from V and 1 base from J, with 9 bases between. Germline V gene sequence: CDR1 SGHTA, CDR2 FQGTGA. CDR3 residues: CASSYGSGTDTQYF. The CDR3 DNA follows: TGTGCCAGCAGCTACGGAAGCGGCACAGATACGCAGTATTTT. Full variable domain (outside the CDR3, taken from reference TRBV7-3 and TRBJ2-3): GAGVSQTPSNKVTEKGKYVELRCDPISGHTALYWYRQSLGQGPEFLIYFQGTGAADDSGLPNDRFFAVRPEGSVSTLKIQRTERGDSAVYLCASSYGSGTDTQYFGPGTRLTVL.

This clonotype has more than one count but fewer than ten. The chain is built from TRBV20-1 and TRBJ2-7, with D unclear. Trimming took off 1 base at V and 0 bases at J, with 10 bases between the two ends. Germline V gene lookup returns CDR1 DFQATT and CDR2 SNEGSKA (reference sequence). The CDR3 sequence is 14 residues long. CDR3 DNA sequence: TGCAGTGCTAGAGTGCCCGGAAGCTCCTACGAGCAGTACTTC. This translates into CSARVPGSSYEQYF.

Points on this clonotype: Germline and junction disagree at one end, which may indicate a read error. This chain connects TRBV19 to TRBJ1-5; tentative D call: TRBD1 (6 bases). The CDR3 consists of 15 residues. Germline values: CDR1 LNHDA, CDR2 SQIVND (reference sequence). For the CDR3, the DNA is TGTGCCAGTACCTGGACAGCGAGAGAGGATCAGCTCCAGCATTTT. Protein product: CASTWTAREDQLQHF.